This TCR beta chain was found in a study of vaccination and CD4 T cells after COVID-19. Cultured CD4+ T-cell DNA underwent Oncomine TCR Beta short-read sequencing. TCRdb analysed the PCR reads with MiXCR anew, one entry per CDR3 protein. Of around 15,000 distinct CDR3 sequences listed, roughly 56% were seen once; the top ten hold 5.2%. Comment on this clonotype: The antigen remains undetermined.

Treatment described: approximately nine-day PBMC culture with coronavirus spike peptide pools or control peptides (ViraFEST assay). The germline gives CDR1 SGHVS, CDR2 FQNEAQ. V lost 1 base, J lost 0 bases, and 6 bases stayed unmatched. This CDR3 is 19 amino acids long. The chain uses TRBV7-8 and TRBJ2-1; TRBD2 agrees at 13 bases. Here the sequenced sample was CD4+ T cells from blood, cultured in vitro, taken after SARS-CoV-2 vaccination. The TCR was taken from a human donor who had recovered from COVID-19. The CDR3 coding sequence is TGTGCCAGCAGCTTAGTAGTGACTAGCGGGAGGCACTCCTACAATGAGCAGTTCTTC. Protein sequence: CASSLVVTSGRHSYNEQFF.